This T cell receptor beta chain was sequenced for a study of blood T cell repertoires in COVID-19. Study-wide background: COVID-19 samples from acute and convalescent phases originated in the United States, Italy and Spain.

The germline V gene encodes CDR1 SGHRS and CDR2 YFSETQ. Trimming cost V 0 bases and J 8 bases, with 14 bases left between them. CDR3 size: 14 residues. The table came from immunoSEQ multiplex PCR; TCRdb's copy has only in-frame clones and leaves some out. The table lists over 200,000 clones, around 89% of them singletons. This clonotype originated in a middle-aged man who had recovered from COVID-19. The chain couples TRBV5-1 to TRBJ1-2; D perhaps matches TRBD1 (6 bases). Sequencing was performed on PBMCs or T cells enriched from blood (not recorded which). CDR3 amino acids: CASSLDTGREGYTF. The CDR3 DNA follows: TGCGCCAGCAGCTTGGATACAGGGAGGGAGGGCTACACCTTC.